A single sample gave rise to the 4 T cell receptor beta chains below, sequenced in a study of cytomegalovirus exposure and HLA in healthy donors. The PCR employed 60 Vbeta primers together with 13 Jbeta primers. Using immunoSEQ multiplex PCR, the repertoire was profiled, and TCRdb retains in-frame clones only, with some absent. The sample shows approximately 150,000 clones, around 84% of them seen only once. Material for sequencing was PBMCs. The receptor source for this set is a boy aged 2 to 10 in good health and CMV-seronegative.

The chain combines TRBV5-1 with TRBJ2-7; 9 nucleotides agree with TRBD1. The V gene end was trimmed by 0 bases and the J gene end by 6 bases; junction bases not matched to a gene: 4. This CDR3 is built from 14 residues. Germline V gives CDR1 SGHRS, CDR2 YFSETQ. CDR3 in DNA: TGCGCCAGCAGCTTGGGGGACAGGGCCTTCGAGCAGTACTTC. It translates to CASSLGDRAFEQYF.

This clone was picked up one time. The V call is TRBV7-9, the J call TRBJ2-5; a weak D match, TRBD1 (5 bases). This CDR3 spans 14 amino acids. V was pared by 4 bases and J by 3 bases, with 12 bases between. The germline V gene has CDR1 SEHNR and CDR2 FQNEAQ (reference sequence). The CDR3: CASSSLTEEETQYF. In DNA form, the CDR3 reads TGTGCCAGCAGCTCTTTGACAGAAGAAGAGACCCAGTACTTC.

The chain has TRBV9 and TRBJ2-6; D might be TRBD1 (6 bases). Germline CDR1 and CDR2: SGDLS and YYNGEE. V lost 8 bases, J lost 2 bases, and 17 bases lay in between. The CDR3 is made up of 16 amino acids. The CDR3 loop is CASLTTAGAGANVLTF. As DNA, the CDR3 is TGTGCCAGTCTAACGACCGCAGGGGCTGGGGCCAACGTCCTGACTTTC.

The J gene is TRBJ1-2, the V gene TRBV9; 7 bases are shared with TRBD1. The CDR3 extends over 15 amino acids. Germline V gene sequence: CDR1 SGDLS, CDR2 YYNGEE. The V gene end was trimmed by 3 bases and the J gene end by 7 bases; junction bases not matched to a gene: 12. The CDR3 bases are TGTGCCAGCAGCGAGGGGAGACAGGGTGCAGGTGGCTACACCTTC. Protein sequence: CASSEGRQGAGGYTF.